Below, 28 T cell receptor beta chains from the same sample are listed, as sequenced in a study of blood T cell repertoires in COVID-19. Produced via immunoSEQ multiplex PCR; TCRdb's table is partial and in-frame only. The table records about 100,000 clones, roughly 77% of them present only once. The sample taken for sequencing was peripheral blood. The source of these receptors is a human donor in a cohort sampled during active COVID-19.

This clone came up a few times. V is TRBV7-2 and J is TRBJ2-7; D gene unclear. The germline V and J ends were trimmed by 4 bases and 4 bases, with 23 bases remaining between them. Germline V gene data show CDR1 as SGHTA and CDR2 as FQGNSA. The CDR3 runs to 17 residues. CDR3 sequence: CASSSDSPHGEHYEQYF. The CDR3 region has the DNA TGTGCCAGCAGCTCGGATTCGCCGCACGGAGAACATTACGAGCAGTACTTC.

The sample holds one count of this clone. The chain combines TRBV5-8 with TRBJ2-7, with 9 bases identical to TRBD1. V was clipped by 0 bases and J by 6 bases; unmatched bases: 13. The CDR3 covers 17 residues. Germline CDR1 SGHTS, CDR2 YDEGEE. The CDR3: CASSLAVSFGQGFEQYF. The CDR3 DNA reads TGTGCCAGCAGCTTGGCCGTAAGCTTTGGACAGGGGTTCGAGCAGTACTTC. Drawing the rest from reference TRBV5-8 and TRBJ2-7, the complete variable domain is EAGVTQSPTHLIKTRGQQATLRCSPISGHTSVYWYQQALGLGLQFLLWYDEGEERNRGNFPPRFSGRQFPNYSSELNVNALELEDSALYLCASSLAVSFGQGFEQYFGPGTRLTVT.

The chain has TRBV7-6 and TRBJ2-2, with D possibly being TRBD2 (5 bases). The CDR3 sequence is 16 residues long. V lost 5 bases and J 4 bases, leaving 17 bases between the germline ends. CDR1 is SGHVS, CDR2 FNYEAQ, per germline. In DNA form, the CDR3 reads TGTGCCAGCAGCCGGGAAAGGACTGTAGGCACCGGGGAGCTGTTTTTT. It encodes CASSRERTVGTGELFF.

The chain uses TRBV7-9 and TRBJ2-3; TRBD1 matches 8 bases. CDR1 SEHNR and CDR2 FQNEAQ come from the germline V gene (reference sequence). The junction had 1 base not matched to a gene; V was cut back by 6 bases and J by 2 bases. CDR3 length equals 13 residues. CDR3 amino acids: CASRGQATDTQYF. CDR3 DNA sequence: TGTGCCAGCAGGGGACAGGCCACAGATACGCAGTATTTT. The full variable domain, with the rest looked up from reference TRBV7-9 and TRBJ2-3, is DTGVSQNPRHKITKRGQNVTFRCDPISEHNRLYWYRQTLGQGPEFLTYFQNEAQLEKSRLLSDRFSAERPKGSFSTLEIQRTEQGDSAMYLCASRGQATDTQYFGPGTRLTVL.

This clone was seen more than once but under ten times. The V and J genes are TRBV19 and TRBJ1-5; the D gene is possibly TRBD1 (6 bases). There are 14 residues in the CDR3. V lost 4 bases, J lost 7 bases, and 14 bases lay in between. Germline V CDR1 and CDR2: LNHDA, SQIVND (reference sequence). CDR3 nucleotide sequence: TGTGCCAGTAGTACTACAGGGTACGGACAGCCCCAGCATTTT. It codes for CASSTTGYGQPQHF.

The CDR3 nucleotides are TGCGCCAGCAGGGAAGGACAGGGGGCTTGGGAGACCCAGTACTTC. This translates into CASREGQGAWETQYF. This sequence joins TRBV5-1 and TRBJ2-5; 11 bases map to TRBD1. The ends lost 5 bases at V and 5 bases at J; junction bases unmatched: 8. The length of the CDR3 is 15 residues. Per germline, CDR1 SGHRS and CDR2 YFSETQ.

This clone has at least ten counts. This chain uses TRBV18 with TRBJ1-1, with a possible D match to TRBD1 (5 bases). Per germline, CDR1 KGHSH and CDR2 LQKENI. V lost 6 bases, J lost 1 base, and 9 bases lay in between. The CDR3 contains 13 residues. This CDR3 reads CASSSTGNTEAFF. CDR3 in DNA: TGTGCCAGCTCTTCAACAGGGAACACTGAAGCTTTCTTT. Full variable domain (missing parts from reference TRBV18 and TRBJ1-1): NAGVMQNPRHLVRRRGQEARLRCSPMKGHSHVYWYRQLPEEGLKFMVYLQKENIIDESGMPKERFSAEFPKEGPSILRIQQVVRGDSAAYFCASSSTGNTEAFFGQGTRLTVV.

This clone was found a few times. The chain employs TRBV2 and TRBJ1-5; perhaps TRBD1 as D (6 bases). The germline V and J ends were trimmed by 7 bases and 4 bases, with 11 bases remaining between them. From germline, CDR1 is SNHLY and CDR2 FYNNEI. The CDR3 runs 13 residues. Here the CDR3 reads CASKGDANQPQHF. In DNA, the CDR3 is TGTGCCAGCAAGGGGGACGCGAATCAGCCCCAGCATTTT. Drawing the rest from reference TRBV2 and TRBJ1-5, the complete variable domain is EPEVTQTPSHQVTQMGQEVILRCVPISNHLYFYWYRQILGQKVEFLVSFYNNEISEKSEIFDDQFSVERPDGSNFTLKIRSTKLEDSAMYFCASKGDANQPQHFGDGTRLSIL.

The chain employs TRBV5-1 and TRBJ2-5; 7 nucleotides match TRBD2. Trimming took 0 bases from V and 1 from J; bases not matched to a gene: 3. There are 15 residues in the CDR3. The germline CDR1 and CDR2 sequences are SGHRS and YFSETQ. The CDR3 nucleotides are TGCGCCAGCAGCTTGGGGGGAGGGGTCCAAGAGACCCAGTACTTC. Translated: CASSLGGGVQETQYF.

The J gene is TRBJ2-1, the V gene TRBV5-8; 9 bases fit TRBD2. The CDR3 consists of 16 residues. CDR1 SGHTS and CDR2 YDEGEE come from the germline V gene. The V segment lost 6 bases and the J segment 0 bases; nucleotides outside the gene matches: 7. As DNA, the CDR3 is TGTGCCAGCAACCCCTGGCGGGAGGGCTCCTACAATGAGCAGTTCTTC. This codes for CASNPWREGSYNEQFF.

The chain uses TRBV10-3 and TRBJ2-5; TRBD1 aligns across 7 bases. CDR3 size: 14 residues. CDR1 is ENHRY and CDR2 is SYGVKD in the germline V gene. Germline trimming cut 7 bases from V and 4 bases from J; bases unmatched to any gene: 9. The CDR3 bases are TGTGCCATCAAAGAAGGGGGCGGTTTAGAGACCCAGTACTTC. This translates into CAIKEGGGLETQYF.

The chain uses TRBV7-6 and TRBJ1-1, with D possibly TRBD1 on 6 matching bases. Germline V gene lookup returns CDR1 SGHVS and CDR2 FNYEAQ. The CDR3 sequence is 17 residues long. Trimming cost V 4 bases and J 3 bases, with 21 bases left between them. CDR3 nucleotide sequence: TGTGCCAGCAGCTCGCGTCACATACTGGGGGCTGACACTGAAGCTTTCTTT. It yields the protein CASSSRHILGADTEAFF.

The CDR3 loop is CATSDPSGQGAQYF. Here the CDR3 DNA reads TGTGCCACCAGTGACCCCTCGGGACAGGGTGCGCAGTATTTT. This chain joins TRBV24-1 and TRBJ2-3; TRBD1 agrees at 9 bases. Germline V gene sequence: CDR1 KGHDR, CDR2 SFDVKD. This CDR3 region has 14 residues. Trimming took 4 bases from V and 10 from J; bases not matched to a gene: 8.

The rearrangement joins TRBV6-5 to TRBJ1-1; 10 nucleotides line up with TRBD1. The J segment lost 8 bases and the V segment lost 8 bases, leaving 8 bases of the junction unmatched. This CDR3 spans 13 amino acids. Germline CDR1 MNHEY, CDR2 SVGAGI. The CDR3 bases are TGTGCCAGCCGGAGACAGGGGGCGCCAGAAGCTTTCTTT. Encoded protein: CASRRQGAPEAFF.

Only one count was recorded for this clone. This sequence joins TRBV5-1 and TRBJ2-6; D might be TRBD1 (6 bases). Looked up from germline, CDR1 is SGHRS and CDR2 is YFSETQ. V was pared by 6 bases and J by 0 bases, with 13 bases between. The CDR3 totals 16 residues. The CDR3 nucleotides read TGCGCCAGCACCACAGGGCTCCCCTCTGGGGCCAACGTCCTGACTTTC. Its translation: CASTTGLPSGANVLTF.

This clone was counted once. This sequence joins TRBV18 and TRBJ2-7; TRBD2 might be the D (6 bases). CDR3 length: 14 residues. V was clipped by 3 bases and J by 4 bases, with 13 bases between them. In germline, CDR1 is KGHSH, CDR2 LQKENI. CDR3 amino acids: CASSPPRAGYEQYF. The DNA for the CDR3 is TGTGCCAGCTCACCCCCTCGGGCGGGGTACGAGCAGTACTTC.

The chain uses TRBV12-5 and TRBJ2-2; TRBD2 matches at 9 bases. CDR3 size: 15 residues. With 1 base clipped from V and 5 bases from J, the junction kept 2 bases outside the gene matches. Germline CDR1 and CDR2: LGHNT and FRNRAP. The CDR3 bases are TGTGCTAGTGGTTTGGCGCTAGCGGGGACCGGGGAGCTGTTTTTT. It is translated as CASGLALAGTGELFF.

J is TRBJ2-1 and V is TRBV20-1; 10 bases match TRBD1. CDR1 and CDR2 (germline): DFQATT, SNEGSKA (reference sequence). V lost 3 bases to trimming and J lost 6 bases; unmatched junction nucleotides: 8. The CDR3 length is 15 residues. CDR3 amino acids: CSASHRDRGTNEQFF. The CDR3 region has the DNA TGCAGTGCTAGTCATCGGGACAGGGGAACCAATGAGCAGTTCTTC.

The chain links TRBV27 to TRBJ2-1; 12 nucleotides agree with TRBD2. The CDR3 length is 17 residues. The J segment lost 0 bases and the V segment lost 7 bases, leaving 7 bases of the junction unmatched. Germline values: CDR1 MNHEY, CDR2 SMNVEV (reference sequence). Written as DNA, the CDR3 is TGTGCCAGCATCCGGACTAGCGGGATAAGCTCCTACAATGAGCAGTTCTTC. Protein sequence: CASIRTSGISSYNEQFF.

This chain uses TRBV11-1 with TRBJ2-5, with TRBD1 as a possible D gene (6 bases). Germline CDR1 is SGHAT and CDR2 is FQDESV (reference sequence). Between the trimmed V and J ends, which lost 6 bases and 3 bases, there was a span of 17 bases. This CDR3 region has 15 residues. CDR3 DNA sequence: TGTGCCAGCAGTCCTATGGGGGCGAGGGAAGAGACCCAGTACTTC. Encoded protein: CASSPMGAREETQYF.

The chain employs TRBV30 and TRBJ2-7; possible D gene TRBD1, 5 bases. Trimming stripped 3 bases from V and 2 bases from J, with 20 bases between. The CDR3 is made up of 16 amino acids. The germline CDR1 and CDR2 sequences are GTSNPN and SVGIG (reference sequence). CDR3 loop: CAWRARVVVPPYEQYF. The CDR3 DNA is TGTGCCTGGAGGGCCAGGGTTGTGGTTCCGCCCTACGAGCAGTACTTC.

V is TRBV28 and J is TRBJ2-1; 14 positions agree with TRBD2. With 6 bases clipped from V and 4 bases from J, the junction kept 11 bases outside the gene matches. Per the germline V gene, CDR1 is MDHEN and CDR2 is SYDVKM. The CDR3 consists of 18 residues. The DNA of the CDR3 is TGTGCCAGCAGACCCACCCCCGGGACTAGCGGGAGTTACAATGAGCAGTTCTTC. Protein sequence: CASRPTPGTSGSYNEQFF.

The V call is TRBV7-9, the J call TRBJ2-3, with D uncertain. This CDR3 is 16 amino acids long. V lost 5 bases and J 0 bases, leaving 15 bases between the germline ends. Germline V lookup: CDR1 SEHNR, CDR2 FQNEAQ (reference sequence). The CDR3 is CASSDPTLASTDTQYF. In DNA form, the CDR3 reads TGTGCCAGCAGCGATCCGACACTGGCTAGCACAGATACGCAGTATTTT.

This chain joins TRBV7-3 and TRBJ2-2; TRBD2 agrees at 10 bases. From germline, CDR1 is SGHTA and CDR2 FQGTGA. The V and J ends lost 5 bases and 2 bases, in that order; junction bases with no gene match: 5. The CDR3 totals 16 residues. As DNA, the CDR3 is TGTGCCAGCAGCCCCCCTAGCGGGGGTAACACCGGGGAGCTGTTTTTT. This sequence encodes CASSPPSGGNTGELFF.

CDR3 DNA sequence: TGCGCCAGCAGCTCTCCGACTCTCTACAATGAGCAGTTCTTC. Translating gives CASSSPTLYNEQFF. The V and J genes are TRBV5-1 and TRBJ2-1, with no clear D. V lost 3 bases to trimming and J lost 3 bases, with 10 bases between them. CDR1 is SGHRS, CDR2 YFSETQ, per germline. The CDR3 extends over 14 amino acids.

The CDR3 coding sequence is TGTGCCAGCAGCTTGGCCGGGAGCGAGACCCGGAATGAGCAGTTCTTC. Encoded protein: CASSLAGSETRNEQFF. The rearrangement joins TRBV7-9 to TRBJ2-1; TRBD2 might be the D (6 bases). V lost 3 bases and J 7 bases, leaving 19 bases between the germline ends. The CDR3 totals 16 residues. Germline V gives CDR1 SEHNR, CDR2 FQNEAQ (reference sequence).

The chain carries TRBV5-4 and TRBJ1-2; TRBD1 matches at 11 bases. This CDR3 has 16 amino acids. CDR1 is SGHNT, CDR2 YYREEE, per germline (reference sequence). The V gene end was trimmed by 5 bases and the J gene end by 7 bases; junction bases not matched to a gene: 13. CDR3 in amino acids: CASSNGGQGALRGYTF. In DNA form, the CDR3 reads TGTGCCAGCAGTAATGGAGGACAGGGGGCTTTGCGTGGCTACACCTTC.

This chain uses TRBV2 with TRBJ2-3; 9 nucleotides line up with TRBD2. Germline loops: CDR1 SNHLY, CDR2 FYNNEI. J lost 3 bases, V lost 6 bases, and 7 bases had no gene match. The CDR3 contains 15 residues. The CDR3 sequence: CASRVRREGTDTQYF. The CDR3 DNA sequence: TGTGCCAGCAGGGTTCGGCGGGAGGGTACAGATACGCAGTATTTT.